The 2 T cell receptor beta chains below all came from one sample that was sequenced in a study of OX40 agonist ivuxolimab in advanced cancers. TCRdb's table, derived via immunoSEQ multiplex PCR, lists solely in-frame clones and lacks some. This sample has tens of thousands of clones, with roughly nine tenths found just once. The specimen comprised CD4+ or CD8+ T cells sorted from blood, sampled in a trial of the OX40 agonist ivuxolimab. The receptors were sampled from an adult with an advanced solid tumor such as melanoma, head and neck, liver or kidney cancer.

The genes are TRBV2 and TRBJ2-7; D gene ambiguous. V was shortened by 3 bases and J by 4 bases, with 10 bases between the two germline ends. The germline V gene has CDR1 SNHLY and CDR2 FYNNEI. This CDR3 is built from 13 residues. The CDR3 DNA follows: TGTGCCAGCAGTGATTACGGAGAGTACGAGCAGTACTTC. Translating gives CASSDYGEYEQYF.

V gene TRBV20-1 combines with J gene TRBJ1-2; 8 bases fit TRBD1. Germline assignment: CDR1 DFQATT and CDR2 SNEGSKA (reference sequence). V gave up 5 bases and J gave up 8 bases; unmatched junction bases: 4. CDR3 length equals 11 residues. For the CDR3, the DNA is TGCAGTGCTCGGACAGGGAACGGCTACACCTTC. Translation gives CSARTGNGYTF.